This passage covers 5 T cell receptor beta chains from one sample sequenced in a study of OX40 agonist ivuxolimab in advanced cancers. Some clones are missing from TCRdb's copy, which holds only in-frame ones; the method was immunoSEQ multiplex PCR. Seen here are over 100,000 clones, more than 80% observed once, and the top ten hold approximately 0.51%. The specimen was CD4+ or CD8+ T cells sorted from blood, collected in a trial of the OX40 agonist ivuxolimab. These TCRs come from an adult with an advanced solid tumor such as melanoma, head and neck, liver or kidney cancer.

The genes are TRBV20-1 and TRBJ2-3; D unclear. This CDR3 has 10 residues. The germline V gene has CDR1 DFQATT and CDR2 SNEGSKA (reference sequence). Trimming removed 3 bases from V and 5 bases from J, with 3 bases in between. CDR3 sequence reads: CSARRDTQYF. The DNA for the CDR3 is TGCAGTGCTAGGCGAGATACGCAGTATTTT.

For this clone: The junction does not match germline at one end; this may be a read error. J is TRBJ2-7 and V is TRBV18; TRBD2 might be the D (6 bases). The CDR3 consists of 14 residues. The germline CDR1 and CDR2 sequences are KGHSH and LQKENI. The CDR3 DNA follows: TGTGCCAGCTCCCCACGGGGACTTTCTTACGAGCAGTACTTC. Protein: CASSPRGLSYEQYF.

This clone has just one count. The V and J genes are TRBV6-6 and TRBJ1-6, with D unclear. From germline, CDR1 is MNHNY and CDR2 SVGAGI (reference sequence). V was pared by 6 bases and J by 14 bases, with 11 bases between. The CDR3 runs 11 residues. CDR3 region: CASRERPSLHF. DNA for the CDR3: TGTGCCAGCAGAGAACGTCCGTCCCTCCACTTT.

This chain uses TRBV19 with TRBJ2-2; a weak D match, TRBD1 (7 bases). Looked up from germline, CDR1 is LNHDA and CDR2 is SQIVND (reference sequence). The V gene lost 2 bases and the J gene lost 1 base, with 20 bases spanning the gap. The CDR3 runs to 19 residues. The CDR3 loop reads CASSIRQGGILRNTGELFF. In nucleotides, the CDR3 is TGTGCCAGTAGTATAAGACAGGGAGGAATATTGAGGAACACCGGGGAGCTGTTTTTT. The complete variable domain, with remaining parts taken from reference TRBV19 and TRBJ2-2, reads DGGITQSPKYLFRKEGQNVTLSCEQNLNHDAMYWYRQDPGQGLRLIYYSQIVNDFQKGDIAEGYSVSREKKESFPLTVTSAQKNPTAFYLCASSIRQGGILRNTGELFFGEGSRLTVL.

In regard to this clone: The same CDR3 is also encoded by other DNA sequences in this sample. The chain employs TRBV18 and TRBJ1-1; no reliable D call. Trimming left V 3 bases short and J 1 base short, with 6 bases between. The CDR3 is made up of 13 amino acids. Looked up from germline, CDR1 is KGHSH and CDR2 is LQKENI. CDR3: CASSPTANTEAFF. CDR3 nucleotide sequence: TGTGCCAGCTCACCGACGGCGAACACTGAAGCTTTCTTT.